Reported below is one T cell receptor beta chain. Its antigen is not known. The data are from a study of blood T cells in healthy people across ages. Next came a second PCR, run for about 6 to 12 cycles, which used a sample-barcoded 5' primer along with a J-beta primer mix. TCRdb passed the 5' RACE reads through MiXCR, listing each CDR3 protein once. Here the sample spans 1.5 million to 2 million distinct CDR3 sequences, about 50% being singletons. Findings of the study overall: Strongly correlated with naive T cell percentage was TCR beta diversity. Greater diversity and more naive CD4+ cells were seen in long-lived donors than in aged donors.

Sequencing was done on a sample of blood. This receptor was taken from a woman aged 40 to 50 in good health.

In nucleotides, the CDR3 is TGTGCCAGCTCGATAGAGACAGCAAATCAGCCCCAGCATTTT. Translating gives CASSIETANQPQHF. The gene calls are TRBV12-3 or TRBV12-4 and TRBJ1-5; D may be TRBD1 (5 bases). The CDR3 sequence is 14 residues long. With 8 bases removed from V and 4 bases from J, the gap between germline ends came to 15 bases.